This T cell receptor (beta chain) originates from a study of cytomegalovirus exposure and HLA in healthy donors. The trim removed 6 bases at V and 7 bases at J, leaving 9 bases unmatched. Germline assignment: CDR1 SQVTM and CDR2 ANQGSEA. This CDR3 comprises 13 residues. PCR used 60 Vbeta primers and 13 Jbeta primers. The table came from immunoSEQ multiplex PCR; TCRdb's copy has only in-frame clones and leaves some out. Of around 140,000 clones listed, approximately 64% are singletons. This sequence was found in a woman between 40 and 50 years old in good health and CMV-seronegative. Input material: PBMCs. This sequence joins TRBV29-1 and TRBJ2-1; 7 bases line up with TRBD1. CDR3 loop: CSVRKGQLNEQFF. CDR3 in DNA: TGCAGCGTCAGAAAGGGACAGCTTAATGAGCAGTTCTTC.